This TCR beta chain is drawn from a study of OX40 agonist ivuxolimab in advanced cancers. Study information: Dose-escalation patients were diagnosed with hepatocellular carcinoma, melanoma, renal cell cancer or head and neck cancer.

V lost 5 bases and J lost 11; bases outside the gene matches: 10. This CDR3 contains 13 residues. Germline V gene lookup returns CDR1 SGHTA and CDR2 FQGNSA. Method: immunoSEQ multiplex PCR; TCRdb's copy keeps in-frame clones and lacks some. The table includes 69,000 or so clones, 85% detected once. The sample was CD4+ or CD8+ T cells sorted from blood, taken in a trial of the OX40 agonist ivuxolimab. The chain employs TRBV7-2 and TRBJ1-1, with 8 bases lining up with TRBD1. The receptor comes from an adult with an advanced solid tumor such as melanoma, head and neck, liver or kidney cancer. The CDR3, as DNA: TGTGCCAGCAGCCTCGGACAGGGCCTGGGGGCTTTCTTT. Translated, it gives CASSLGQGLGAFF.